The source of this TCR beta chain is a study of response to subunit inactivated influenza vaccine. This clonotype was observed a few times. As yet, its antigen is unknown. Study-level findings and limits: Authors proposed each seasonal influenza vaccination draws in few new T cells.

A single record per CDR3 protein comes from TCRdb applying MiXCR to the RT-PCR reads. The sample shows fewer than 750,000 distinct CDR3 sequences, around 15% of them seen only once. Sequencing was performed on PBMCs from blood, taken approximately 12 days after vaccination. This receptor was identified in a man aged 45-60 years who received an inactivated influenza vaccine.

CDR3: CASSRLQAFNQPQHF. The CDR3 DNA follows: TGCGCCAGCAGCCGCCTACAGGCGTTCAATCAGCCCCAGCATTTT. This chain links TRBV4-1 with TRBJ1-5, with a weak D call TRBD1 (5 bases). This CDR3 region has 15 residues. Trimming removed 4 bases from V and 3 bases from J, with 13 bases in between. CDR1 is MGHRA and CDR2 is YSYEKL in the germline V gene.